Each of the 6 T cell receptor beta chains below was sequenced from the same sample in a study of blood T cell repertoires in COVID-19. Here immunoSEQ multiplex PCR was the method, and the copy in TCRdb shows in-frame clones only, minus some. This sample yields about 200,000 clones, of which 80% to 95% are seen a single time; approximately 0.48% belongs to the top ten. Sequenced material: peripheral blood. These receptors all come from a man aged 45-65 years with acute or convalescent COVID-19.

The chain combines TRBV27 with TRBJ2-4, with 7 bases that match TRBD1. There are 15 residues in the CDR3. From germline, CDR1 is MNHEY and CDR2 SMNVEV (reference sequence). Losses at the gene ends were 8 bases for V and 0 bases for J; bases not matched to a gene: 7. CDR3 DNA sequence: TGTGCCAGCTCTCTTGGGACAGCAGCCAAAAACATTCAGTACTTC. Translation gives CASSLGTAAKNIQYF.

The gene calls are TRBV2 and TRBJ2-2; D gene ambiguous. CDR3 length: 17 amino acids. V lost 0 bases, J lost 4 bases, and 15 bases lay in between. The germline V gene has CDR1 SNHLY and CDR2 FYNNEI. In nucleotides, the CDR3 is TGTGCCAGCAGTGAAGCACCAGAGGCCTCGCCCACCGGGGAGCTGTTTTTT. Encoded protein: CASSEAPEASPTGELFF.

The genes are TRBV5-6 and TRBJ1-3, with 9 nucleotides matching TRBD1. V lost 1 base, J lost 4 bases, and 9 bases stayed unmatched. There are 17 residues in the CDR3. Germline assignment: CDR1 SGHDT and CDR2 YYEEEE. Here the CDR3 reads CASSLRGQGLSGNTIYF. The CDR3 DNA sequence: TGTGCCAGCAGCTTGAGGGGACAGGGACTTTCAGGAAACACCATATATTTT.

The chain recombines TRBV5-8 with TRBJ2-7; D is unclear. This CDR3 contains 11 residues. Germline V gene lookup returns CDR1 SGHTS and CDR2 YDEGEE. V was cut by 3 bases and J by 4 bases, with 5 bases left in between. The CDR3 reads CASSSRYEQYV. CDR3 in DNA: TGTGCCAGCAGCTCCAGATACGAGCAGTACGTC.

The chain carries TRBV27 and TRBJ1-5; TRBD1 is a possible D gene (5 bases). Germline V gene sequence: CDR1 MNHEY, CDR2 SMNVEV (reference sequence). The CDR3 has 15 amino acids. The V end lost 8 bases, the J end lost 2 bases, and 16 bases lay between the germline ends. DNA for the CDR3: TGTGCCAGCGCTCCTCTCGGGGGGGGCAATCAGCCCCAGCATTTT. It encodes CASAPLGGGNQPQHF.

The V gene is TRBV9, the J gene TRBJ2-7, with D perhaps TRBD1 (6 bases). V was cut by 4 bases and J by 3 bases, with 11 bases left in between. This CDR3 region has 13 residues. CDR1 and CDR2 (germline): SGDLS, YYNGEE. The CDR3 loop reads CASSPGQNYEQYF. The CDR3 DNA follows: TGTGCCAGCAGCCCCGGACAGAACTACGAGCAGTACTTC. Combining the CDR3 with reference TRBV9 and TRBJ2-7 gives the whole variable domain DSGVTQTPKHLITATGQRVTLRCSPRSGDLSVYWYQQSLDQGLQFLIQYYNGEERAKGNILERFSAQQFPDLHSELNLSSLELGDSALYFCASSPGQNYEQYFGPGTRLTVT.